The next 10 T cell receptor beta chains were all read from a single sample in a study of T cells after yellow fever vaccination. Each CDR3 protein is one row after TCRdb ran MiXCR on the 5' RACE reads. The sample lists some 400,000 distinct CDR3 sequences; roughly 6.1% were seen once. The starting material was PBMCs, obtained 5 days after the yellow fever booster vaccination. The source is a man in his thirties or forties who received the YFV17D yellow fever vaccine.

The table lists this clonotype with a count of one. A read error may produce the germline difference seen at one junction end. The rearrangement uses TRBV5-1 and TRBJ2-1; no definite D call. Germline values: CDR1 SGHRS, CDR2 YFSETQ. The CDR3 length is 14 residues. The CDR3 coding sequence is TGCGCCTGCAGCTTGCCTGACCGGTACAATGAGCAGTTCTTC. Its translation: CACSLPDRYNEQFF.

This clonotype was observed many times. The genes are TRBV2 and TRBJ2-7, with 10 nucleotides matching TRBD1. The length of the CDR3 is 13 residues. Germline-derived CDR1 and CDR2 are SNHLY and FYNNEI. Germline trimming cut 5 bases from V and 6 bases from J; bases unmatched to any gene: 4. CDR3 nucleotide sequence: TGTGCCAGCAGTTACCGGACAGGGGGCGAGCAGTACTTC. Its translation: CASSYRTGGEQYF. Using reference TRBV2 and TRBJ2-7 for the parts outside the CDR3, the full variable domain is EPEVTQTPSHQVTQMGQEVILRCVPISNHLYFYWYRQILGQKVEFLVSFYNNEISEKSEIFDDQFSVERPDGSNFTLKIRSTKLEDSAMYFCASSYRTGGEQYFGPGTRLTVT.

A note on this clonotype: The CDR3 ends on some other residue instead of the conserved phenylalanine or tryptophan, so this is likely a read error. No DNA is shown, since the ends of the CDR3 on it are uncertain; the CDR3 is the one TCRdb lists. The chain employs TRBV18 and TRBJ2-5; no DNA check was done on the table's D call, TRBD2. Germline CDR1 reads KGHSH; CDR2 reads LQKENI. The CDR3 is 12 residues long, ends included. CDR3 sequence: CASSTREGPPTV.

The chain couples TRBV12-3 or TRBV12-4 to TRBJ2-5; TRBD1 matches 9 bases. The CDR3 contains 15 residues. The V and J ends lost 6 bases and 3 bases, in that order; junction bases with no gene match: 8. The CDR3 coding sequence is TGTGCCAGCAGCCTCCGGACAGGGGATAAAGAGACCCAGTACTTC. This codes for CASSLRTGDKETQYF.

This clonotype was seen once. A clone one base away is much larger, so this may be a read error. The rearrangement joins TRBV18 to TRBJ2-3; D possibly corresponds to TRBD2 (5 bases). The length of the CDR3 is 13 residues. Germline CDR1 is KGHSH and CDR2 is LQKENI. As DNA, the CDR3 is TGTGCCGGCTCACGGGATTATTACGATACGCAGTATTTT. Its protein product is CAGSRDYYDTQYF. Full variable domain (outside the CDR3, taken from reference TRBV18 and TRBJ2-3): NAGVMQNPRHLVRRRGQEARLRCSPMKGHSHVYWYRQLPEEGLKFMVYLQKENIIDESGMPKERFSAEFPKEGPSILRIQQVVRGDSAAYFCAGSRDYYDTQYFGPGTRLTVL.

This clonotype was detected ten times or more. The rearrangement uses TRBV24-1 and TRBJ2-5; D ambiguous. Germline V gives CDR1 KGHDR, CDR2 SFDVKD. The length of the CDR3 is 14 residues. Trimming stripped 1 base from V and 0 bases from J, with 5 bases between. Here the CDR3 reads CATSDLGNQETQYF. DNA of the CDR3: TGTGCCACCAGTGATTTAGGCAACCAAGAGACCCAGTACTTC.

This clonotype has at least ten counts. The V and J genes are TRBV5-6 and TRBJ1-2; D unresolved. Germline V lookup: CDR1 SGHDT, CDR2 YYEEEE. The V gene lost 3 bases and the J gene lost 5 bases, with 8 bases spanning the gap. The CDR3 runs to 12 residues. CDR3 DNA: TGTGCCAGCAGCTCCCTGAGGTATGGCTACACCTTC. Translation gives CASSSLRYGYTF.

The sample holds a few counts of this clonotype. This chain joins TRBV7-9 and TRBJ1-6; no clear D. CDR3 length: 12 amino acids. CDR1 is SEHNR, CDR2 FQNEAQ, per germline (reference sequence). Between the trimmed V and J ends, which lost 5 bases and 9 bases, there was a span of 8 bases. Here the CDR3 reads CASSLMSSPLHF. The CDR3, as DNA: TGTGCCAGCAGCCTAATGAGTTCACCCCTCCACTTT.

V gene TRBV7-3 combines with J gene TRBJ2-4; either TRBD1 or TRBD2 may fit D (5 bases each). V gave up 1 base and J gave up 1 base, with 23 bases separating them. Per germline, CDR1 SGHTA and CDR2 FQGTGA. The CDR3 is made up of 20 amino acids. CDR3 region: CASSLKGRDPVELAKNIQYF. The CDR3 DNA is TGTGCCAGCAGCTTAAAAGGAAGGGACCCCGTTGAACTGGCCAAAAACATTCAGTACTTC. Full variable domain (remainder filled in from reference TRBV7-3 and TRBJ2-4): GAGVSQTPSNKVTEKGKYVELRCDPISGHTALYWYRQSLGQGPEFLIYFQGTGAADDSGLPNDRFFAVRPEGSVSTLKIQRTERGDSAVYLCASSLKGRDPVELAKNIQYFGAGTRLSVL.

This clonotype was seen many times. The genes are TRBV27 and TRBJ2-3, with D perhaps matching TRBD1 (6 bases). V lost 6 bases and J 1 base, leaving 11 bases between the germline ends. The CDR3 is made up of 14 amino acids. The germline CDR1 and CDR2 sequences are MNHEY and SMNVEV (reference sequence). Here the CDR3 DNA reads TGTGCCAGCAGACAGGGAAGCCGCACAGATACGCAGTATTTT. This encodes CASRQGSRTDTQYF.